Only a few counts were recorded for the clone carrying this T cell receptor (beta chain). The data belong to a study of T cell repertoires in cytomegalovirus infection. TCRdb fed the reads into MiXCR, producing one record per CDR3 protein. The top ten clones hold around 9.6% of a sample with approximately 500,000 distinct CDR3 sequences, about 11% of them seen once. Germline loops: CDR1 MNHEY, CDR2 SMNVEV (reference sequence). Between the trimmed V and J ends, which lost 3 bases and 5 bases, there was a span of 11 bases. The CDR3 loop spans 13 amino acids. Specimen: PBMCs. The V call is TRBV27, the J call TRBJ2-7, with a possible D match to TRBD1 (5 bases). The clonotype originates from a human donor in good health (CMV status not recorded). Some clones in this sample may be carry-over from other donors' samples. As DNA, the CDR3 is TGTGCCAGCAGTTTGTCAGGGCGGAACGAGCAGTACTTC. Encoded protein: CASSLSGRNEQYF.